The clone carrying this T cell receptor (beta chain) was observed a handful of times. This sample was taken from a study of T-cell memory formation after mild COVID-19. Trimming removed 0 bases at V and 0 bases at J, with 9 bases between. The V gene's germline CDR1 is SGHTA and CDR2 FQGTGA. This CDR3 comprises 15 residues. TCRdb called the 5' RACE reads again in MiXCR, with one record for every CDR3 protein. The top ten hold roughly 2.3% of the sample, which has roughly 200,000 distinct CDR3 sequences, about a sixth seen once. The gene calls are TRBV7-3 and TRBJ2-7; D could derive from TRBD1 or TRBD2 (5 bases each). Sequenced input: PBMCs or a T cell subset sorted from them (not recorded which). This clonotype was sampled from an adult woman who had mild COVID-19 (a few samples of this study predate the infection). Cell type and time point are not known. In nucleotides, the CDR3 is TGTGCCAGCAGCTTAACCCCAGGGAGCTCCTACGAGCAGTACTTC. Its protein is CASSLTPGSSYEQYF.